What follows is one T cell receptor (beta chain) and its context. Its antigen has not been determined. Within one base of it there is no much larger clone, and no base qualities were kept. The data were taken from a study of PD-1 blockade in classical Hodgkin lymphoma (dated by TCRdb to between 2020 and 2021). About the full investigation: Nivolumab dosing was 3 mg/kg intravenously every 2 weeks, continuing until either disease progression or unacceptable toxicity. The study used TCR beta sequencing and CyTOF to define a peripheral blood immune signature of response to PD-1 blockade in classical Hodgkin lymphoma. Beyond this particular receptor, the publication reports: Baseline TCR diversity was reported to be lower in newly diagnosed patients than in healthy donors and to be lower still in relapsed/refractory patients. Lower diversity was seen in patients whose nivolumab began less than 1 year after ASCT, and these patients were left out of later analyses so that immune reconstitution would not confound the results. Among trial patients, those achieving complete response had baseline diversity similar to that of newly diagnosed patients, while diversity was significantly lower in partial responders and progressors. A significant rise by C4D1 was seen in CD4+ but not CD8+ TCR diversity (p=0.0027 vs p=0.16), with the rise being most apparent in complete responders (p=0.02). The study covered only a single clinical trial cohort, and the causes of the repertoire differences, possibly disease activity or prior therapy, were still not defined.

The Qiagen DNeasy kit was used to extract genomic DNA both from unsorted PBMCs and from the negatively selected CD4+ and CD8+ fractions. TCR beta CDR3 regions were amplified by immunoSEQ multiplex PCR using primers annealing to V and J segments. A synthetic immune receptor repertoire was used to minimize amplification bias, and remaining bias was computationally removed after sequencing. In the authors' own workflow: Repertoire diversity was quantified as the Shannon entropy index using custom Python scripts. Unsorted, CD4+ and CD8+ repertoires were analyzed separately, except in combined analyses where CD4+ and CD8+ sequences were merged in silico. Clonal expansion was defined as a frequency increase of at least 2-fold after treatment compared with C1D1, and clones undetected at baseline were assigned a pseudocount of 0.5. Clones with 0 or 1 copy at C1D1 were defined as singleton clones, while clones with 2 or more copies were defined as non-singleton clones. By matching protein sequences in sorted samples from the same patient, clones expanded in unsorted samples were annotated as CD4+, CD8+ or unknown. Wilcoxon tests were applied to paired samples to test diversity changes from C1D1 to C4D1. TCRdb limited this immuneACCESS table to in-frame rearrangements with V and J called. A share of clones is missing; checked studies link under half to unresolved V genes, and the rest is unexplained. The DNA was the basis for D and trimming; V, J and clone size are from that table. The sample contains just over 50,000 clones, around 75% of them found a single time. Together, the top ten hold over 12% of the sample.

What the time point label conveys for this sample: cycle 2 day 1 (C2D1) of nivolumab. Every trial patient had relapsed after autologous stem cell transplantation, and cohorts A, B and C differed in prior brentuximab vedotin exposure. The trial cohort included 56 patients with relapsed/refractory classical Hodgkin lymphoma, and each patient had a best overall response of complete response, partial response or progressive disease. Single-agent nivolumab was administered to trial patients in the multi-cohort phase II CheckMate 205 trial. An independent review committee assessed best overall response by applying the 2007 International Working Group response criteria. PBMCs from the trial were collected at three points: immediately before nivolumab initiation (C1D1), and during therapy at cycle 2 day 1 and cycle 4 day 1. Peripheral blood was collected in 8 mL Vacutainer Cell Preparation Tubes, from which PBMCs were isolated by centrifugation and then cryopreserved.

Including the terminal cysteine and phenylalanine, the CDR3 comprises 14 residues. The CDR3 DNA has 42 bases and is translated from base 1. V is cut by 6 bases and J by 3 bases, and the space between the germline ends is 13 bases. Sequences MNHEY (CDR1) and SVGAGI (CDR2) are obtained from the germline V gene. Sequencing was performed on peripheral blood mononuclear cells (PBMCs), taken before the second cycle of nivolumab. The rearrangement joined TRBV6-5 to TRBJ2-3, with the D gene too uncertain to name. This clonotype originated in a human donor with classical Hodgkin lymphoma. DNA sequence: TGTGCCAGCAGATTTCTGGGTTCTACAGATACGCAGTATTTT. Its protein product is CASRFLGSTDTQYF.